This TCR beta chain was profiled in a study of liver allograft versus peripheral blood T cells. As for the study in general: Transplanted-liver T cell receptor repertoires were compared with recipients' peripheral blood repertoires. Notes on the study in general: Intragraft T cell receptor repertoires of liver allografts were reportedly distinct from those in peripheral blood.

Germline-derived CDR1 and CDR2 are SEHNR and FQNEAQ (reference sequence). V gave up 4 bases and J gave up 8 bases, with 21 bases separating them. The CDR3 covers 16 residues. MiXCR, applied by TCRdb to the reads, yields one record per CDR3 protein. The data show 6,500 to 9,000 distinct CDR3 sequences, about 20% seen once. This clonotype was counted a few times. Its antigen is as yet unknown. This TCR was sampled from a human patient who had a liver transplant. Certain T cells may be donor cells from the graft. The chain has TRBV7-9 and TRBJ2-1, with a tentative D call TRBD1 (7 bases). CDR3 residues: CASSSPDRDGGDEQFF. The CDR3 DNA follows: TGTGCCAGCAGCTCTCCTGACAGGGACGGGGGAGATGAGCAGTTCTTC.